This T cell receptor (beta chain) derives from a study of T cell responses to AZD1222 COVID-19 vaccine. Generated by immunoSEQ multiplex PCR, the TCRdb table keeps only in-frame clones and is missing some. The top ten clones hold approximately 4.9% of a sample with some 120,000 clones, approximately 90% of them seen once. The CDR3 contains 16 residues. Germline V gives CDR1 ENHRY, CDR2 SYGVKD. With 0 bases removed from V and 9 bases from J, the gap between germline ends came to 21 bases. The TCR originated in an adult in good health. The J gene is TRBJ2-7, the V gene TRBV10-3, with D perhaps TRBD2 (6 bases). The specimen was peripheral blood, collected on day 0 of AZD1222 vaccination. CDR3 protein: CAISESAGSTSFVQYF. The CDR3 nucleotides are TGTGCCATCAGTGAGTCAGCGGGCAGTACCTCCTTTGTGCAGTACTTC.